This TCR beta chain was sequenced for a study of T cell responses to AZD1222 COVID-19 vaccine. Generated by immunoSEQ multiplex PCR, the TCRdb table keeps only in-frame clones and is missing some. The data hold about 130,000 clones, with just under 95% observed a single time. Study-wide results and caveats: Reportedly, close to half of spike-specific TCRs are directed against unmutated variant regions. Donors, mostly white British, included more females; clonal diversity was possibly underestimated.

Comments on this clone: The antigen is undetermined.

This receptor was obtained from an adult who received the AZD1222 COVID-19 vaccine. Sequenced here: peripheral blood, sampled 28 days after the second AZD1222 dose.

CDR3 residues: CASSLRGQHTEAFF. The DNA of the CDR3 is TGTGCCAGCAGCTTAAGGGGACAGCACACTGAAGCTTTCTTT. This sequence joins TRBV7-3 and TRBJ1-1; 7 bases map to TRBD1. Looked up from germline, CDR1 is SGHTA and CDR2 is FQGTGA. The ends lost 1 base at V and 3 bases at J; junction bases unmatched: 2. CDR3 length: 14 residues. The entire variable domain, with the rest obtained from reference TRBV7-3 and TRBJ1-1, is as follows: GAGVSQTPSNKVTEKGKYVELRCDPISGHTALYWYRQSLGQGPEFLIYFQGTGAADDSGLPNDRFFAVRPEGSVSTLKIQRTERGDSAVYLCASSLRGQHTEAFFGQGTRLTVV.